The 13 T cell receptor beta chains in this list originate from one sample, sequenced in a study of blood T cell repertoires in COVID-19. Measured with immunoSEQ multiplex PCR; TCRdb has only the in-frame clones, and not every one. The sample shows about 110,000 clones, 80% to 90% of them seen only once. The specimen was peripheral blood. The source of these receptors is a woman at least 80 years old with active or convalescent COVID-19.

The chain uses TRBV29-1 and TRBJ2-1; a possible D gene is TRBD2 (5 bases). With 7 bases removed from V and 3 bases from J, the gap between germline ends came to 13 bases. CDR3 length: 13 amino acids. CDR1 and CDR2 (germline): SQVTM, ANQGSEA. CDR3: CSGKADNYNEQFF. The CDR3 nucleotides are TGCAGCGGAAAAGCGGATAACTACAATGAGCAGTTCTTC.

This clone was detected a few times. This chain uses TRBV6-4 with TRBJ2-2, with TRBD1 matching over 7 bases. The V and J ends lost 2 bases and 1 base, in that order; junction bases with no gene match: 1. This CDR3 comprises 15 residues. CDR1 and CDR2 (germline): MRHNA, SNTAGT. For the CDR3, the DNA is TGTGCCAGCAGTGACAGGGGGCTGAACACCGGGGAGCTGTTTTTT. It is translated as CASSDRGLNTGELFF.

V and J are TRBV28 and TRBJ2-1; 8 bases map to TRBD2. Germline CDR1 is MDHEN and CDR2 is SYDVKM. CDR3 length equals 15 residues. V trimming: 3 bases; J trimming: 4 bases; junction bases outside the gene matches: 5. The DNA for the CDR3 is TGTGCCAGCAGTTTTTTGGCGGGAGGTTACAATGAGCAGTTCTTC. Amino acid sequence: CASSFLAGGYNEQFF.

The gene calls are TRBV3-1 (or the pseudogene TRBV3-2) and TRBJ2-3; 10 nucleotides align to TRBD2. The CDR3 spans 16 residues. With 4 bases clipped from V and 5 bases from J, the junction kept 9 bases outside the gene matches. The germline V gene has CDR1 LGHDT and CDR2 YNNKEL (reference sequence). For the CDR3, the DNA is TGTGCCAGCAGCCCCTTAGCGGGAGGCGCTAGAGATACGCAGTATTTT. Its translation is CASSPLAGGARDTQYF.

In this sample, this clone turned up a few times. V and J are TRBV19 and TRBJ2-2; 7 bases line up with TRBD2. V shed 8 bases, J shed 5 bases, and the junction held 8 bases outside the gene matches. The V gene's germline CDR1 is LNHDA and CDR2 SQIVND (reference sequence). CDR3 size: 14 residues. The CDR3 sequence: CASVGGPYTGELFF. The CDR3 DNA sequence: TGTGCCAGTGTGGGAGGGCCGTATACCGGGGAGCTGTTTTTT.

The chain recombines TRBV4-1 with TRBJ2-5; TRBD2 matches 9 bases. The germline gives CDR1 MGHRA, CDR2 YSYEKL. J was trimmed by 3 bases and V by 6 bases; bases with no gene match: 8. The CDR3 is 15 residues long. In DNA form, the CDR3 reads TGCGCCAGCAGGACCCGGACTAGCGAGAAAGAGACCCAGTACTTC. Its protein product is CASRTRTSEKETQYF.

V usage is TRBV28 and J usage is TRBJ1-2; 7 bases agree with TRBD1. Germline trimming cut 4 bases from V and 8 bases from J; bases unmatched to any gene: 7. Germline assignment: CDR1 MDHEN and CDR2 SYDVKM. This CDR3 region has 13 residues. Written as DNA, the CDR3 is TGTGCCAGCAGTTCGCCAGGGGGTTGGGGCTACACCTTC. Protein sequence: CASSSPGGWGYTF.

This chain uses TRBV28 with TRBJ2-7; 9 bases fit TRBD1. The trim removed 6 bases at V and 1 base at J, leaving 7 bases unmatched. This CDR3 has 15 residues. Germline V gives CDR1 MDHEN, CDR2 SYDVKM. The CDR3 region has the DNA TGTGCCAGCAGACCCGGGACAGGGATATCCTACGAGCAGTACTTC. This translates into CASRPGTGISYEQYF.

Written as DNA, the CDR3 is TGTGCCAGCAGACCCATCGGGGCTAACTATGGCTACACCTTC. This sequence encodes CASRPIGANYGYTF. The genes are TRBV2 and TRBJ1-2; D not resolved. The V end was cut by 6 bases, the J end by 0 bases, with 11 bases between. Germline assignment: CDR1 SNHLY and CDR2 FYNNEI. The CDR3 is 14 amino acids.

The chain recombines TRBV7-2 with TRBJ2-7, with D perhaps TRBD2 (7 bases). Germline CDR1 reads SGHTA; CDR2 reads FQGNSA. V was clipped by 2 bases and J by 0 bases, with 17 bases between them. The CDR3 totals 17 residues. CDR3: CASSLSGGGPSSYEQYF. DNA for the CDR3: TGTGCCAGCAGCTTATCGGGGGGCGGCCCGAGCTCCTACGAGCAGTACTTC.

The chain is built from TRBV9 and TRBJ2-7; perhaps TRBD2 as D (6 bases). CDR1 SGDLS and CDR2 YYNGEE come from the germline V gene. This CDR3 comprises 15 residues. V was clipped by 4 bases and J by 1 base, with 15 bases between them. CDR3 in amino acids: CASSPTSRSSYEQYF. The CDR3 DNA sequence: TGTGCCAGCAGCCCCACTAGCCGGTCATCCTACGAGCAGTACTTC.

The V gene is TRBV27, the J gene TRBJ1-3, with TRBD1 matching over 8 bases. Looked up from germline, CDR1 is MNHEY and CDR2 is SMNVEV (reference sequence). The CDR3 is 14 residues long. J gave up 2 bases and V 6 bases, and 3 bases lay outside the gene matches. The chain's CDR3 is CASRPDRAGNTIYF. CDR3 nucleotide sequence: TGTGCCAGCAGACCGGACAGGGCTGGAAACACCATATATTTT.

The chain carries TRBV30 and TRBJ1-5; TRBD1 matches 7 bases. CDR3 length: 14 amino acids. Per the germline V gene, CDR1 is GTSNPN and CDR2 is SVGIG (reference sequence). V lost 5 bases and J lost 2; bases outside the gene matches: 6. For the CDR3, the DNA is TGTGCCTGGCAGACAGGGACGGGCAATCAGCCCCAGCATTTT. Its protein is CAWQTGTGNQPQHF.